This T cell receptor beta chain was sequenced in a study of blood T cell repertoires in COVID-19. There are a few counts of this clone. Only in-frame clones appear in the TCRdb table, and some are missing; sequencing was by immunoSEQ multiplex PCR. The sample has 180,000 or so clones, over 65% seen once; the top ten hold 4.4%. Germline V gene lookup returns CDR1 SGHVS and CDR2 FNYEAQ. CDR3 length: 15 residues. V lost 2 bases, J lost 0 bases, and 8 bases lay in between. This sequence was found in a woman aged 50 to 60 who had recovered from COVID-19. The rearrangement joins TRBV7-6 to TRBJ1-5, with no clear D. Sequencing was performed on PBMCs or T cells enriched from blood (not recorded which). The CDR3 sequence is CASSLNSGSNQPQHF. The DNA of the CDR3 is TGTGCCAGCAGCTTAAATTCGGGTAGCAATCAGCCCCAGCATTTT. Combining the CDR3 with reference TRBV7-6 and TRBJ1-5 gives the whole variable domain GAGVSQSPRYKVTKRGQDVALRCDPISGHVSLYWYRQALGQGPEFLTYFNYEAQQDKSGLPNDRFSAERPEGSISTLTIQRTEQRDSAMYRCASSLNSGSNQPQHFGDGTRLSIL.